This T cell receptor beta chain was obtained from a study of Graves' ophthalmopathy and Graves' hyperthyroidism. In the case of this clonotype: What it binds is not known.

The length of the CDR3 is 16 residues. Germline CDR1 reads MNHNS; CDR2 reads SASEGT. Trimming cost V 4 bases and J 5 bases, with 17 bases left between them. Overall study findings and caveats: Thyroid clonotypes that were expanded above 0.001 frequency mostly also appeared in blood. A model built from 13 signatures distinguished ophthalmopathy from stable hyperthyroidism with 85% to 90% sensitivity and approximately 80% specificity. Ophthalmopathy progression prediction by the model yielded a sensitivity of more than 60% and a specificity of roughly 74%.

Moderately to severely active ophthalmopathy under 3 months, CAS at least 3, NOSPECS at least 4. The authors amplified TCR beta CDR3 regions from RNA transcripts. HTBI-primed first-round RT-PCR preceded second-round multiplex PCR. TCRdb analysed the multiplex PCR reads with MiXCR anew, one entry per CDR3 protein. Of hundreds of thousands of distinct CDR3 sequences listed, over 40% were seen once; the top ten hold 3.3%. The sample was peripheral blood. V and J are TRBV6-1 and TRBJ2-2; the D gene is possibly TRBD2 (6 bases). The TCR sequence derives from an adult man with Graves' ophthalmopathy. The CDR3, as DNA: TGTGCCAGCAGTGGACTCGGACTACTAGAGACCGGGGAGCTGTTTTTT. Residues: CASSGLGLLETGELFF.